This TCR beta chain was observed in a study of T cell repertoires in cytomegalovirus infection. About the study: Both a matching HLA type and CMV infection were indicated by public TCR beta signatures. General study results and limits: Carriers of CMV plus the relevant HLA were identified by cumulative public TCR beta family frequency. HLA-C-restricted CMV clonotypes gave the most frequent clonotype in two of eight donors.

Note on this clonotype: Antigen specificity is unknown. The junction departs from the called germline gene at one end, perhaps through a read error.

The CDR3 is 12 residues long. From germline, CDR1 is SGHAT and CDR2 FQNNGV. TCRdb reprocessed the reads via MiXCR and lists one record per CDR3 protein. This table has some 600,000 distinct CDR3 sequences, 20% to 30% appearing once. The chain has TRBV11-2 and TRBJ2-1; D is unresolved. The sequenced sample consisted of CD8+ T cells from PBMCs. The clonotype was recovered from a human donor in good health (CMV status not recorded). Some clones in this sample may be carry-over from other donors' samples. Here the CDR3 DNA reads TGTGCCAGCAGCTTAGGTGCCCATGAGCGGTTCTTC. Translation gives CASSLGAHERFF.